This T cell receptor beta chain was retrieved from a study of cytomegalovirus exposure and HLA in healthy donors. As to this clone: Its antigen is unknown.

Both 60 Vbeta primers and 13 Jbeta primers went into the PCR. Some clones are missing from TCRdb's copy, which holds only in-frame ones; the method was immunoSEQ multiplex PCR. The table shows under 150,000 clones, with approximately 79% occurring only once. Study-level points and caveats: With later analysis, a missense DCLRE1C variant became linked to TCR beta V- and J-gene trimming. Segments of the TCR beta V type were, in most cases, productive about 87% or about 30% of the time in an earlier analysis. Confirmation was obtained in vitro that a few CMV-associated chains are specific for CMV antigens.

The CDR3 is 13 residues long. J lost 4 bases, V lost 1 base, and 3 bases had no gene match. Germline CDR1 GTSNPN, CDR2 SVGIG (reference sequence). Sample: PBMCs. This clonotype was obtained from a male donor in good health and CMV-seronegative. This rearrangement joins TRBV30 to TRBJ1-1; 7 bases fit TRBD1. The CDR3 protein is CAWSATGPTEAFF. CDR3 sequence (DNA): TGTGCCTGGAGTGCGACAGGGCCCACTGAAGCTTTCTTT.